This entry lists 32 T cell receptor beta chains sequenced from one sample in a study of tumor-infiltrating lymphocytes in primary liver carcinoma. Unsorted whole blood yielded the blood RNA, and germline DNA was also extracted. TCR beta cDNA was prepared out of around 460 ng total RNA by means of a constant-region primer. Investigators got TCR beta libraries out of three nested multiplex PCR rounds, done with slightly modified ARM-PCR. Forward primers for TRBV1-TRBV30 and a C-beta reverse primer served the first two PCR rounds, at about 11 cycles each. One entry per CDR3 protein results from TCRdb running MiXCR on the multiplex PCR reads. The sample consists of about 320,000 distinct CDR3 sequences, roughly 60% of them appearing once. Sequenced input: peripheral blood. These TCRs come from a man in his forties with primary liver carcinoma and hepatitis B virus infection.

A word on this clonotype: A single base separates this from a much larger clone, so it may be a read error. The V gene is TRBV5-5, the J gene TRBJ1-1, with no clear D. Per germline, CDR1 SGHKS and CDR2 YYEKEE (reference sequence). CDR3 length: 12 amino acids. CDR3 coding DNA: TGTGTCAGCAGCTTGAAGAACACTGAAGCTTTCTTT. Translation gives CVSSLKNTEAFF.

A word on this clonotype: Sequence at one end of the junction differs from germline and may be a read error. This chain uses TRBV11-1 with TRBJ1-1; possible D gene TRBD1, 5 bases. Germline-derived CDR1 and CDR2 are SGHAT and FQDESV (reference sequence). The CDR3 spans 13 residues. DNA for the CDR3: TGTACCAGCAGCTTTGATCAGGACACTGAAGCTCTCTTT. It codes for CTSSFDQDTEALF.

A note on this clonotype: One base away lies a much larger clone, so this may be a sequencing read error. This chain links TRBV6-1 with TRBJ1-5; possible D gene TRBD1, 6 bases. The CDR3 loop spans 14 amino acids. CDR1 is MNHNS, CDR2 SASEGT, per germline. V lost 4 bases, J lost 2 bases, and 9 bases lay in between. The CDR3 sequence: CASSAQGGNQPQHF. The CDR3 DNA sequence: TGTGCCAGCAGTGCACAGGGAGGCAATCAGCCCCAGCATTTT.

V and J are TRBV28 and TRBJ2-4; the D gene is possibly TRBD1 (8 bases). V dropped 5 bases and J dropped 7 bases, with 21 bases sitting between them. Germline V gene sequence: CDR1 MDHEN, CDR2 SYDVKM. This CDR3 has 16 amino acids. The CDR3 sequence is CASSIPTGAGENIQYF. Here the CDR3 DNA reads TGTGCCAGCAGTATCCCGACAGGGGCGGGGGAGAACATTCAGTACTTC. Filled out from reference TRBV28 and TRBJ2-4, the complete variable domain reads DVKVTQSSRYLVKRTGEKVFLECVQDMDHENMFWYRQDPGLGLRLIYFSYDVKMKEKGDIPEGYSVSREKKERFSLILESASTNQTSMYLCASSIPTGAGENIQYFGAGTRLSVL.

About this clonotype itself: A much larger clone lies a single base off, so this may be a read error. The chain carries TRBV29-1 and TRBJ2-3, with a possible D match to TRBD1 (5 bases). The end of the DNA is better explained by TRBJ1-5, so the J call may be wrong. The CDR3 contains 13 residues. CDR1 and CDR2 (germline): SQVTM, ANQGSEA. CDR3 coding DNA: TGCAGCGCCGCCGCGCAGCCGACAGATACGCAGCATTTT. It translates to CSAAAQPTDTQHF.

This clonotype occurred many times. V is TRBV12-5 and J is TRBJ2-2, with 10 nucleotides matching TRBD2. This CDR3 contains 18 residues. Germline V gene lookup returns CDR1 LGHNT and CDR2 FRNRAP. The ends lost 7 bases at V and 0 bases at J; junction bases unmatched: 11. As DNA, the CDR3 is TGTGCTAGTGCCAGCTCACAAGCGGGAGGGCCGAACACCGGGGAGCTGTTTTTT. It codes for CASASSQAGGPNTGELFF.

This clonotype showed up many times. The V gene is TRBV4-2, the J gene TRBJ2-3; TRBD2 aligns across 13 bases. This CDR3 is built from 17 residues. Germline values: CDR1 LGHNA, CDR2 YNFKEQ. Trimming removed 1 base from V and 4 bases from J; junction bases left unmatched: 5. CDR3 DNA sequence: TGTGCCAGCAGCCAAGTTACTAGCGGGAGGGCCTCAGATACGCAGTATTTT. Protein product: CASSQVTSGRASDTQYF.

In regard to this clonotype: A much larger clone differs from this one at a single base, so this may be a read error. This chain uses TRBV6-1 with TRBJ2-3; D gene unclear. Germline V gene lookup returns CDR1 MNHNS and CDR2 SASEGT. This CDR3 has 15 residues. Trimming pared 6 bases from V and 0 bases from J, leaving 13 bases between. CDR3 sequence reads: CASSSLPDSTDTQYF. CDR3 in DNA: TGTGCCAGCAGCTCTTTACCGGATAGCACAGATACGCAGTATTTT.

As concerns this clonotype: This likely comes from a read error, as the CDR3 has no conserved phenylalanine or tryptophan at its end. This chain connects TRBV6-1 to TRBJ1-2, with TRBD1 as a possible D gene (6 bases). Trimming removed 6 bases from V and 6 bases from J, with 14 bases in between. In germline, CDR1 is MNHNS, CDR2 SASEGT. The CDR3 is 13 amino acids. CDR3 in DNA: TGTGCCAGCAGGAGAGGGGGAGGGGATGGCTACACCTCC. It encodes CASRRGGGDGYTS.

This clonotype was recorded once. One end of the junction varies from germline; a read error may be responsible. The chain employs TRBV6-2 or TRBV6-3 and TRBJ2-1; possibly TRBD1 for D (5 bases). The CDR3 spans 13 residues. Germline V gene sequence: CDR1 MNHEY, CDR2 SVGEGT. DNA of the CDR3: TGTGCCAGCACTAAGAGACAGAGCAATGAGCAGCTCTTC. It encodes CASTKRQSNEQLF.

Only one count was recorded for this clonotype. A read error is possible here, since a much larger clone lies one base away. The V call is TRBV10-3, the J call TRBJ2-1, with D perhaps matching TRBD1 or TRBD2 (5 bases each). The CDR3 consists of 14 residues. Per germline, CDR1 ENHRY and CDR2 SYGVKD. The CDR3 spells CGISERAGSDEQFF. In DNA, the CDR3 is TGTGGCATCAGTGAGAGGGCAGGGAGCGATGAGCAGTTCTTC.

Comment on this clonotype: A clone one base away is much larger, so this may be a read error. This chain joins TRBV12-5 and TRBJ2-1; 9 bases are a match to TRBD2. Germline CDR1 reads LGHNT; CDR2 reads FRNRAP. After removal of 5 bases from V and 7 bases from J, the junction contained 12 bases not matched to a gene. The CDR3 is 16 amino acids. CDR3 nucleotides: TGTGCTAGTGGTCTCGATGGGACTAGCTGGAGGAATGAGCAGTTCTTC. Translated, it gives CASGLDGTSWRNEQFF.

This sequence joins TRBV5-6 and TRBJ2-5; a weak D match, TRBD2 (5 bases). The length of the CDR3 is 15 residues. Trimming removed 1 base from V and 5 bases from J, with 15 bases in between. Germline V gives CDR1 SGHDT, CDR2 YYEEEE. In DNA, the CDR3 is TGTGCCAGCAGCTTGCGGCAGGAGGCGGAGGAGACCCAGTACTTC. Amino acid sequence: CASSLRQEAEETQYF.

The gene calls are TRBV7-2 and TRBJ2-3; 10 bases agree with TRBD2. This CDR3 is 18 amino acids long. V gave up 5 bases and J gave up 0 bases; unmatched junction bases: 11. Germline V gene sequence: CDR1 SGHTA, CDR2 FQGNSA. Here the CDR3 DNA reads TGTGCCAGCAGCCCATACCTAGGTAGCGGGGGGAGCACAGATACGCAGTATTTT. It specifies CASSPYLGSGGSTDTQYF.

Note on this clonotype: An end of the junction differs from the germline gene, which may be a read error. The chain's CDR3 is CAISHAGLAGGPRDEQSF. CDR3 bases: TGTGCCATCAGTCACGCGGGACTAGCGGGAGGCCCACGCGATGAGCAGTCCTTC. The chain combines TRBV12-3 or TRBV12-4 with TRBJ2-1; 15 bases fit TRBD2. This CDR3 is 18 amino acids long.

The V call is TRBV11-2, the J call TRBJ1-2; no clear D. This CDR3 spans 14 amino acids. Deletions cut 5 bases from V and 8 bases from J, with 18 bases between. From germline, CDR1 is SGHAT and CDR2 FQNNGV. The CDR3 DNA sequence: TGTGCCAGCAGCAATCCGACACTGGGCTTAGGCTACACCTTC. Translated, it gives CASSNPTLGLGYTF.

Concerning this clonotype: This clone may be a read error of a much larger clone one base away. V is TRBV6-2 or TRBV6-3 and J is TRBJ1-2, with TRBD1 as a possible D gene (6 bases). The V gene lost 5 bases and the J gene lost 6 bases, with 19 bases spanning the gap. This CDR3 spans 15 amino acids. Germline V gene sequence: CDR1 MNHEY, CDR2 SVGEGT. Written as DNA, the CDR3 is TGTGCCAGCAGTCATTCCCCAGGGGCGCCTAATGGCTACACCTTC. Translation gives CASSHSPGAPNGYTF.

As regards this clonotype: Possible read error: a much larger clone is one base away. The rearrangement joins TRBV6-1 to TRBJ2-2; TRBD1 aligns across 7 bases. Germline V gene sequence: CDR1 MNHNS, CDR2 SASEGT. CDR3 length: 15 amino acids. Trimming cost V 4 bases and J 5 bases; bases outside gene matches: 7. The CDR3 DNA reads TGTGCCAGCAGTGGCGAGGGACAGACGACCGGGGAGCTGTTTTTT. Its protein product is CASSGEGQTTGELFF.

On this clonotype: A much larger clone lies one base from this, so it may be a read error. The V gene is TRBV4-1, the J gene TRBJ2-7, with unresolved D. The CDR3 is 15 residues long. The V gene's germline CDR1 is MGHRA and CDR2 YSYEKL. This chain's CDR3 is CASIQDETDIYEQYF. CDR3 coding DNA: TGCGCCAGCATCCAAGATGAGACTGACATTTACGAGCAGTACTTC.

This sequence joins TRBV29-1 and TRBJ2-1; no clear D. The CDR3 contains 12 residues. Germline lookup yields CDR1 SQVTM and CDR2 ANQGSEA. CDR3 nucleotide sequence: TGCAGTGTTCTCCTCGAACGCAATGAGCAGTTCTTC. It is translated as CSVLLERNEQFF.

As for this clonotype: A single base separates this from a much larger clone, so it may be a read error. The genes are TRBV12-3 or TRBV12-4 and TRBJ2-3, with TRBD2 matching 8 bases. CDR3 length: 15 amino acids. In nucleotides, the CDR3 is TGTGCCTGCAGTCCGCAGCGGGAGAGGCCAGATACGCAGTATTTT. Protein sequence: CACSPQRERPDTQYF.

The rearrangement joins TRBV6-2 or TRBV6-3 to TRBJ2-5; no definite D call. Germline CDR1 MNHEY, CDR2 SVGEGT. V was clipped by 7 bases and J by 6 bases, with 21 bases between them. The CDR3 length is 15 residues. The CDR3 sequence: CASTHKLTRRKTQYF. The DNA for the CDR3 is TGTGCCAGCACCCACAAATTGACAAGGCGGAAGACCCAGTACTTC.

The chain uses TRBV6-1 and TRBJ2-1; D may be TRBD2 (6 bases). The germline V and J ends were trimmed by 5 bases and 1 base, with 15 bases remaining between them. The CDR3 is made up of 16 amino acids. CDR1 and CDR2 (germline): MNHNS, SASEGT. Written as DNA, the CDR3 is TGTGCCAGCAGTAGACTAGTGGGAGTATCCTACAATGAGCAGTTCTTC. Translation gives CASSRLVGVSYNEQFF.

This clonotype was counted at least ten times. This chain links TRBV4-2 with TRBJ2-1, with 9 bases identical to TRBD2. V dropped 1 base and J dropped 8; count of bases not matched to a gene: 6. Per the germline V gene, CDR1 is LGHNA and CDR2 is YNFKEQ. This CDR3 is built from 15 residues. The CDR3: CASSQASGDPHEQFF. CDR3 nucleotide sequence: TGTGCCAGCAGCCAAGCTAGCGGGGACCCCCATGAGCAGTTCTTC.

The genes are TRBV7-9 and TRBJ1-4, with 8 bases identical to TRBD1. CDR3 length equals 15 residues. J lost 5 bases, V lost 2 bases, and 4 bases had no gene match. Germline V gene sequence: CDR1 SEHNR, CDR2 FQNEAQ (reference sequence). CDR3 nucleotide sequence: TGTGCCAGCAGCTTAAGGGGACAGGTGAATGAAAAACTGTTTTTT. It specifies CASSLRGQVNEKLFF.

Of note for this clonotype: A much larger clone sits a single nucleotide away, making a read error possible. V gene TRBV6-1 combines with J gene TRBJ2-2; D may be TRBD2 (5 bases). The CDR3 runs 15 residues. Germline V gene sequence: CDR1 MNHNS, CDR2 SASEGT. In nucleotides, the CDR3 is TGTGCCAACAGTGGCGGAGGAATAAACACCGGGGAGCTGTTTTTT. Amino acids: CANSGGGINTGELFF.

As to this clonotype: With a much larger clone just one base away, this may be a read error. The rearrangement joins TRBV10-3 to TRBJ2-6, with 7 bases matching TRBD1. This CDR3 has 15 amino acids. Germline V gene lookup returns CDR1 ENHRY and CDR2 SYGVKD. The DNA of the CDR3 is TGTGTCATCAGCCCAGGGGGAAGTGGGGCCAACGTCCTGACTTTC. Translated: CVISPGGSGANVLTF.

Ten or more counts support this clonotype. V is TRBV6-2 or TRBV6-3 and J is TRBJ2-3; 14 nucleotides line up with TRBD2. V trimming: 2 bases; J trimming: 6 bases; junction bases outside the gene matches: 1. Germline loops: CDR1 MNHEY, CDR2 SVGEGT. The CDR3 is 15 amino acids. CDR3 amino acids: CASSYGTSGSDTQYF. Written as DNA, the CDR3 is TGTGCCAGCAGTTACGGGACTAGCGGGAGCGATACGCAGTATTTT.

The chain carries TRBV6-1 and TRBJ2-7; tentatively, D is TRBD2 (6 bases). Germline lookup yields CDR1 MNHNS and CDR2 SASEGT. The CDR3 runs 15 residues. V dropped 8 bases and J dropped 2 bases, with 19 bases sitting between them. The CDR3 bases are TGTGCCAGCGGGGTGACCGGGACGGGAGCCTACGAGCAGTACTTC. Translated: CASGVTGTGAYEQYF.

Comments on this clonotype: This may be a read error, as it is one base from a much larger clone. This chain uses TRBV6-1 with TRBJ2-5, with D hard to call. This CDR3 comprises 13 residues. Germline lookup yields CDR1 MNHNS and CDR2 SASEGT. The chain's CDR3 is CASSWTVQGTQYF. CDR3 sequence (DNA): TGTGCCAGCAGTTGGACGGTCCAAGGGACCCAGTACTTC.

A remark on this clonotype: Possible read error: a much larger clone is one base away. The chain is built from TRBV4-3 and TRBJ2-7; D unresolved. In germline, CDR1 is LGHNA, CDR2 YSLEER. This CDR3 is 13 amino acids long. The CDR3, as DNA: TGCGTCAGCAGCCAAGAAACCCGAAGGGAGCAGTACTTC. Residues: CVSSQETRREQYF.

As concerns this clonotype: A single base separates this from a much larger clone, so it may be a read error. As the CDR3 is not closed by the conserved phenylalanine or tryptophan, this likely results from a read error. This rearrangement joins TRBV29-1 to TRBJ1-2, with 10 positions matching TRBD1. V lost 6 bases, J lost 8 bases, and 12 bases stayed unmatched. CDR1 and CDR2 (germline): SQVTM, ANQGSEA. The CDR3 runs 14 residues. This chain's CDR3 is CSVGDPDRGQGYTL. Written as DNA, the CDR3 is TGCAGCGTCGGGGACCCTGACAGGGGGCAAGGCTACACCCTC.